These 18 T cell receptor beta chains were all obtained from the same sample, sequenced in a study of Ad26.COV2.S vaccination and SARS-CoV-2 variants. TCRdb's copy holds only in-frame clones and misses some; the assay was immunoSEQ multiplex PCR. The repertoire consists of some 460,000 clones, with roughly nine tenths occurring once and the leading ten covering 1.7%. Treatment meaning: roughly 18 received Ad26.COV2.S at low or high dose, single or two shots; roughly five received placebo; per-sample allocation not given. Day 63 after the first injection of vaccine or placebo was the sampling time. Sequences were derived from peripheral blood, sampled in a trial of Ad26.COV2.S vaccine versus placebo. The origin of the receptors is a person aged 18-60 years who received the Ad26.COV2.S COVID-19 vaccine or a placebo.

The V gene is TRBV2, the J gene TRBJ1-1, with D possibly matching TRBD1 (5 bases). The CDR3 runs 13 residues. Germline V gives CDR1 SNHLY, CDR2 FYNNEI. Deletions cut 7 bases from V and 3 bases from J, with 12 bases between. The CDR3 loop is CASTWGGYTEAFF. DNA for the CDR3: TGTGCCAGCACCTGGGGGGGATACACTGAAGCTTTCTTT. The whole variable domain, remainder taken from reference TRBV2 and TRBJ1-1, is EPEVTQTPSHQVTQMGQEVILRCVPISNHLYFYWYRQILGQKVEFLVSFYNNEISEKSEIFDDQFSVERPDGSNFTLKIRSTKLEDSAMYFCASTWGGYTEAFFGQGTRLTVV.

In the case of this clone: Other DNA sequences from this sample encode an identical CDR3 as well. CDR3 nucleotide sequence: TGTGCCAGCAGGTCCTTGGGGGGGACTGAAGCTTTCTTT. Translating gives CASRSLGGTEAFF. This chain joins TRBV27 and TRBJ1-1; tentatively, D is TRBD1 (5 bases). The germline V and J ends were trimmed by 6 bases and 5 bases, with 13 bases remaining between them. From germline, CDR1 is MNHEY and CDR2 SMNVEV (reference sequence). This CDR3 has 13 amino acids.

The chain couples TRBV10-3 to TRBJ1-3; the D is unclear. The CDR3 extends over 16 amino acids. CDR1 and CDR2 (germline): ENHRY, SYGVKD. Trimming took off 4 bases at V and 0 bases at J, with 13 bases between the two ends. The CDR3 is CAISGGLGSSGNTIYF. Written as DNA, the CDR3 is TGTGCCATCAGTGGTGGGTTGGGGAGCTCTGGAAACACCATATATTTT.

The chain has TRBV13 and TRBJ2-7, with a tentative D call TRBD1 (5 bases). Per the germline V gene, CDR1 is PRHDT and CDR2 is FYEKMQ (reference sequence). This CDR3 has 14 amino acids. V lost 1 base and J 3 bases, leaving 10 bases between the germline ends. CDR3 nucleotides: TGTGCCAGCAGCTTAGAGGGGTTCAGCTACGAGCAGTACTTC. Protein sequence: CASSLEGFSYEQYF. Filled out from reference TRBV13 and TRBJ2-7, the complete variable domain reads AAGVIQSPRHLIKEKRETATLKCYPIPRHDTVYWYQQGPGQDPQFLISFYEKMQSDKGSIPDRFSAQQFSDYHSELNMSSLELGDSALYFCASSLEGFSYEQYFGPGTRLTVT.

This CDR3 reads CASSYRGSATGELFF. The CDR3, as DNA: TGTGCCAGCAGTTATCGCGGGAGTGCTACCGGGGAGCTGTTTTTT. This sequence joins TRBV27 and TRBJ2-2; 7 bases agree with TRBD2. The length of the CDR3 is 15 residues. J was trimmed by 5 bases and V by 4 bases; bases with no gene match: 7. CDR1 MNHEY and CDR2 SMNVEV come from the germline V gene (reference sequence).

The chain recombines TRBV30 with TRBJ2-1, with 14 bases identical to TRBD2. The CDR3 spans 16 residues. The V gene's germline CDR1 is GTSNPN and CDR2 SVGIG (reference sequence). The ends lost 4 bases at V and 8 bases at J; junction bases unmatched: 10. DNA of the CDR3: TGTGCCTGGAACCTCGGGACTAGCGGGAGAGTCTATGAGCAGTTCTTC. Translating gives CAWNLGTSGRVYEQFF.

The chain uses TRBV25-1 and TRBJ2-2; D is undetermined. The CDR3 runs 13 residues. With 1 base removed from V and 8 bases from J, the gap between germline ends came to 8 bases. CDR1 is MGHDK, CDR2 SYGVNS, per germline. The CDR3, as DNA: TGTGCCAGCAGTGAATTTAGTACAGGGGAGCTGTTTTTT. Its protein product is CASSEFSTGELFF.

The V and J genes are TRBV7-9 and TRBJ1-1; TRBD1 might be the D (6 bases). Germline assignment: CDR1 SEHNR and CDR2 FQNEAQ (reference sequence). V lost 1 base to trimming and J lost 3 bases, with 9 bases between them. CDR3 size: 14 residues. The CDR3 DNA is TGTGCCAGCAGCTTAGGACAGGTTTACACTGAAGCTTTCTTT. Translating it yields CASSLGQVYTEAFF.

With regard to this clone: The junction does not match germline at one end; this may be a read error. V is TRBV5-5 and J is TRBJ2-7, with D possibly matching TRBD2 (5 bases). The CDR3 totals 16 residues. From germline, CDR1 is SGHKS and CDR2 YYEKEE (reference sequence). The CDR3 reads CASSFPLLASSHEQYF. In nucleotides, the CDR3 is TGTGCCAGCAGCTTTCCCCTCTTGGCTAGCTCCCACGAGCAGTACTTC. Variable domain in full (rest from reference TRBV5-5 and TRBJ2-7): DAGVTQSPTHLIKTRGQQVTLRCSPISGHKSVSWYQQVLGQGPQFIFQYYEKEERGRGNFPDRFSARQFPNYSSELNVNALLLGDSALYLCASSFPLLASSHEQYFGPGTRLTVT.

In DNA, the CDR3 is TGTGCCAGCAGCAAAATCAAGGACTCCCTGACCTACAATGAGCAGTTCTTC. It specifies CASSKIKDSLTYNEQFF. The rearrangement links TRBV5-4 to TRBJ2-1; perhaps TRBD2 as D (5 bases). This CDR3 spans 17 amino acids. V was clipped by 4 bases and J by 2 bases, with 19 bases between them. CDR1 is SGHNT and CDR2 is YYREEE in the germline V gene (reference sequence).

The chain uses TRBV2 and TRBJ1-1; no clear D gene. Germline assignment: CDR1 SNHLY and CDR2 FYNNEI. V gave up 5 bases and J gave up 0 bases, with 10 bases separating them. The CDR3 covers 14 residues. This CDR3 reads CASSQQVMNTEAFF. The CDR3 DNA sequence: TGTGCCAGCAGTCAACAAGTAATGAACACTGAAGCTTTCTTT.

The chain is built from TRBV19 and TRBJ1-2; possibly TRBD1 for D (5 bases). V was shortened by 3 bases and J by 7 bases, with 12 bases between the two germline ends. Germline V gene lookup returns CDR1 LNHDA and CDR2 SQIVND (reference sequence). This CDR3 has 13 amino acids. The CDR3 loop is CASSIGAVRGYTF. The DNA for the CDR3 is TGTGCCAGTAGTATTGGGGCCGTTCGTGGCTACACCTTC.

The rearrangement uses TRBV7-2 and TRBJ1-4; D is unclear. Germline values: CDR1 SGHTA, CDR2 FQGNSA. V lost 2 bases and J 6 bases, leaving 7 bases between the germline ends. This CDR3 is 13 amino acids long. The CDR3 nucleotides are TGTGCCAGCAGCTTATACGTCGATGAAAAACTGTTTTTT. Amino acids: CASSLYVDEKLFF.

V usage is TRBV16 and J usage is TRBJ2-1; 9 bases are shared with TRBD1. Germline CDR1 reads KGHSY; CDR2 reads FQNENV. The V gene end was trimmed by 4 bases and the J gene end by 3 bases; junction bases not matched to a gene: 10. The CDR3 spans 17 residues. The chain's CDR3 is CASSRYTGGIGYNEQFF. In nucleotides, the CDR3 is TGTGCCAGCAGCCGATACACAGGGGGCATCGGCTACAATGAGCAGTTCTTC.

The rearrangement uses TRBV11-2 and TRBJ2-3, with TRBD2 identical over 16 bases. Germline V gives CDR1 SGHAT, CDR2 FQNNGV. The CDR3 length is 17 residues. The junction had 5 bases not matched to a gene; V was cut back by 7 bases and J by 1 base. In DNA form, the CDR3 reads TGTGCCAGCAAGGGACTAGCGGGGGGGTTGGGCACAGATACGCAGTATTTT. Amino acid sequence: CASKGLAGGLGTDTQYF.

The V and J genes are TRBV7-3 and TRBJ2-1; TRBD2 matches 9 bases. The CDR3 extends over 15 amino acids. In germline, CDR1 is SGHTA, CDR2 FQGTGA. Trimming at V came to 5 bases and at J to 9 bases, leaving 11 bases not matched to a gene. The DNA of the CDR3 is TGTGCCAGCAGCACCCAGGGCGGGAGGGCCAGTGAGCAGTTCTTC. Translation: CASSTQGGRASEQFF.

The CDR3 DNA reads TGTGCCAGCAGTTCCCAGCAGGGGAAAAATTCACCCCTCCACTTT. It specifies CASSSQQGKNSPLHF. The rearrangement links TRBV6-5 to TRBJ1-6; weak D call: TRBD1 (6 bases). Trimming shortened V by 4 bases and J by 7 bases, and 14 bases separated the two germline ends. The CDR3 spans 15 residues. The germline CDR1 and CDR2 sequences are MNHEY and SVGAGI.

The CDR3 nucleotides are TGTGCCAGCAGTTACTCGGCCAGGACGACCGGGGAGCTGTTTTTT. Translated, it gives CASSYSARTTGELFF. The gene calls are TRBV6-6 and TRBJ2-2; D gene unclear. Looked up from germline, CDR1 is MNHNY and CDR2 is SVGAGI (reference sequence). The CDR3 is 15 residues long. V lost 0 bases and J lost 5, with 10 bases in between.